This TCR beta chain was observed in a study of control samples from healthy donors and cancer patients. Clones were read by immunoSEQ multiplex PCR, and TCRdb kept only the in-frame ones, dropping some. The sample includes fewer than 60,000 clones, 90% to 95% seen only once; the top ten take 2.4%. Trimming cost V 0 bases and J 10 bases, with 10 bases left between them. This CDR3 has 14 amino acids. The germline CDR1 and CDR2 sequences are MNHEY and SVGAGI. The sequenced sample consisted of blood. This clonotype was sampled from a man aged 30 to 39 in good health. This chain joins TRBV6-5 and TRBJ1-6; D not resolved. The CDR3 nucleotides are TGTGCCAGCAGTTACTCGGGGTCTGACTCACCCCTCCACTTT. This translates into CASSYSGSDSPLHF.